Following are 21 T cell receptor beta chains from one sample sequenced in a study of T cells after yellow fever vaccination. TCRdb itself ran the 5' RACE reads through MiXCR, one entry per CDR3 protein. Among hundreds of thousands of distinct CDR3 sequences listed, roughly a sixth were seen once. The sequenced sample was PBMCs, obtained before the yellow fever booster vaccination. The receptors here all came from a man younger than 30 who received the YFV17D yellow fever vaccine.

This clonotype has more than one count but fewer than ten. The chain uses TRBV7-2 and TRBJ2-2; 10 positions agree with TRBD2. Germline assignment: CDR1 SGHTA and CDR2 FQGNSA. The CDR3 runs 16 residues. V was clipped by 1 base and J by 6 bases; unmatched bases: 5. In DNA form, the CDR3 reads TGTGCCAGCAGCTTAGTAGCGGGGGGAGGTCCCGGGGAGCTGTTTTTT. Amino acids: CASSLVAGGGPGELFF.

This clonotype was counted a few times. This chain uses TRBV9 with TRBJ2-6; D tentatively fits TRBD1 or TRBD2 (5 bases each). V lost 2 bases to trimming and J lost 1 base, with 10 bases between them. Germline-derived CDR1 and CDR2 are SGDLS and YYNGEE. The CDR3 contains 16 residues. The CDR3 sequence: CASSVGPGSGANVLTF. In DNA form, the CDR3 reads TGTGCCAGCAGCGTGGGACCGGGATCTGGGGCCAACGTCCTGACTTTC.

This chain uses TRBV3-1 with TRBJ2-1; TRBD2 matches at 8 bases. V was pared by 2 bases and J by 9 bases, with 3 bases of the junction left unmatched. The CDR3 length is 13 residues. In germline, CDR1 is LGHDT, CDR2 YNNKEL (reference sequence). The CDR3 nucleotides read TGTGCCAGCAGCCAACGGGGGGGAGCTGAGCAGTTCTTC. It translates to CASSQRGGAEQFF.

Ten or more counts support this clonotype. The chain uses TRBV5-1 and TRBJ2-2; D perhaps matches TRBD1 (6 bases). V was pared by 4 bases and J by 1 base, with 11 bases between. This CDR3 contains 15 residues. Germline lookup yields CDR1 SGHRS and CDR2 YFSETQ. The CDR3 region is CASSVQGWNTGELFF. The DNA for the CDR3 is TGCGCCAGCAGCGTACAGGGATGGAACACCGGGGAGCTGTTTTTT. Supplemented by reference TRBV5-1 and TRBJ2-2, the full variable domain reads KAGVTQTPRYLIKTRGQQVTLSCSPISGHRSVSWYQQTPGQGLQFLFEYFSETQRNKGNFPGRFSGRQFSNSRSEMNVSTLELGDSALYLCASSVQGWNTGELFFGEGSRLTVL.

This chain uses TRBV5-1 with TRBJ1-1; no clear D. The CDR3 has 15 amino acids. V was clipped by 0 bases and J by 11 bases, with 20 bases between them. Per the germline V gene, CDR1 is SGHRS and CDR2 is YFSETQ. The CDR3 region has the DNA TGCGCCAGCAGCTTGGGGGGTGCCGGTGGTGAAGCGGCTTTCTTT. It encodes CASSLGGAGGEAAFF.

This clonotype was recorded at least ten times. The V call is TRBV6-1, the J call TRBJ1-2, with 8 bases that match TRBD1. There are 16 residues in the CDR3. Unmatched junction bases numbered 7, after V lost 0 bases and J lost 4 bases. The germline CDR1 and CDR2 sequences are MNHNS and SASEGT. CDR3 bases: TGTGCCAGCAGTGAAGCGGCAGGGGGCGCGGGCTATGGCTACACCTTC. This translates into CASSEAAGGAGYGYTF.

V usage is TRBV11-2 and J usage is TRBJ2-1, with a tentative D call TRBD2 (6 bases). The V gene lost 4 bases and the J gene lost 7 bases, with 11 bases spanning the gap. Germline CDR1 and CDR2: SGHAT and FQNNGV. This CDR3 has 13 residues. This CDR3 reads CASSWGTPNEQFF. CDR3 DNA: TGTGCCAGCAGCTGGGGGACTCCTAATGAGCAGTTCTTC.

The V call is TRBV12-3 or TRBV12-4, the J call TRBJ1-2; no clear D. Trimming pared 1 base from V and 7 bases from J, leaving 10 bases between. This CDR3 is built from 13 residues. The CDR3 nucleotides are TGTGCCAGCAGTTTAGGTGGGTCCGGTGGCTACACCTTC. It translates to CASSLGGSGGYTF.

The chain uses TRBV5-1 and TRBJ2-3; possibly TRBD1 for D (5 bases). This CDR3 is 15 amino acids long. Germline-derived CDR1 and CDR2 are SGHRS and YFSETQ. The V end was cut by 5 bases, the J end by 0 bases, with 13 bases between. CDR3 sequence: CASRPYRISTDTQYF. The CDR3 nucleotides read TGCGCCAGCAGACCCTACAGGATTAGCACAGATACGCAGTATTTT.

The chain employs TRBV7-2 and TRBJ2-3, with a tentative D call TRBD1 (5 bases). Germline CDR1 reads SGHTA; CDR2 reads FQGNSA. V was clipped by 5 bases and J by 2 bases, with 11 bases between them. This CDR3 is built from 14 residues. The CDR3 DNA reads as TGTGCCAGCAGCATATGGGGCCCCACAGATACGCAGTATTTT. Its translation is CASSIWGPTDTQYF.

In this sample, this clonotype turned up a few times. The chain uses TRBV7-9 and TRBJ2-2; possible D gene TRBD2, 5 bases. The V gene lost 11 bases and the J gene lost 5 bases, with 12 bases spanning the gap. The CDR3 extends over 12 amino acids. Germline CDR1 SEHNR, CDR2 FQNEAQ (reference sequence). The CDR3 sequence: CAGSPGTGELFF. CDR3 in DNA: TGTGCCGGATCTCCGGGGACCGGGGAGCTGTTTTTT.

This clonotype has only a few counts. The rearrangement links TRBV6-5 to TRBJ2-7; no firm D call. The CDR3 sequence is 14 residues long. CDR1 is MNHEY, CDR2 SVGAGI, per germline. With 0 bases removed from V and 6 bases from J, the gap between germline ends came to 12 bases. CDR3 sequence: CASSYSQWAIEQYF. DNA of the CDR3: TGTGCCAGCAGTTACTCGCAATGGGCCATCGAGCAGTACTTC.

The rearrangement uses TRBV11-2 and TRBJ1-2, with no clear D. From germline, CDR1 is SGHAT and CDR2 FQNNGV. The CDR3 is 17 residues long. V was shortened by 5 bases and J by 0 bases, with 19 bases between the two germline ends. CDR3 protein: CASSLTAWHGANYGYTF. CDR3 DNA sequence: TGTGCCAGCAGCCTTACGGCTTGGCATGGGGCTAACTATGGCTACACCTTC.

This clonotype was detected a few times. The chain uses TRBV20-1 and TRBJ1-4, with D possibly matching TRBD1 (5 bases). The CDR3 runs 13 residues. Germline CDR1 and CDR2: DFQATT and SNEGSKA (reference sequence). The V end lost 3 bases, the J end lost 7 bases, and 12 bases lay between the germline ends. The CDR3 protein is CSASPPTVEKLFF. The CDR3 region has the DNA TGCAGTGCTAGCCCTCCGACAGTTGAAAAACTGTTTTTT.

This clonotype has a handful of counts. This rearrangement joins TRBV7-2 to TRBJ2-7; D gene uncertain. Trimming pared 0 bases from V and 3 bases from J, leaving 12 bases between. Germline lookup yields CDR1 SGHTA and CDR2 FQGNSA. This CDR3 has 15 amino acids. CDR3 amino acids: CASSLAVVGDYEQYF. The CDR3 DNA reads TGTGCCAGCAGCTTAGCAGTCGTCGGAGACTACGAGCAGTACTTC.

The CDR3 sequence is CASTETSGAYEQYF. For the CDR3, the DNA is TGCGCCAGCACCGAGACTAGCGGGGCCTACGAGCAGTACTTC. The chain links TRBV4-1 to TRBJ2-7; TRBD2 aligns across 11 bases. CDR1 is MGHRA and CDR2 is YSYEKL in the germline V gene. CDR3 length: 14 residues. J lost 2 bases, V lost 7 bases, and 4 bases had no gene match.

The CDR3 DNA follows: TGTGCCATCCGGTGGGACAGGGATGGCTACACCTTC. It is translated as CAIRWDRDGYTF. The V and J genes are TRBV10-3 and TRBJ1-2; the match to TRBD1 covers 9 bases. The junction had 4 bases not matched to a gene; V was cut back by 8 bases and J by 6 bases. The germline V gene has CDR1 ENHRY and CDR2 SYGVKD. The CDR3 length is 12 residues.

The sample holds a few counts of this clonotype. This chain uses TRBV6-2 or TRBV6-3 with TRBJ1-1; D possibly corresponds to TRBD1 (5 bases). The germline V gene encodes CDR1 MNHEY and CDR2 SVGEGT. Deletions cut 4 bases from V and 7 bases from J, with 19 bases between. CDR3 length: 15 amino acids. DNA for the CDR3: TGTGCCAGCAGTTCCTGGGACGAGGACGAGGATGAAGCTTTCTTT. Translated, it gives CASSSWDEDEDEAFF.

V gene TRBV4-1 combines with J gene TRBJ2-2, with 12 bases that match TRBD2. The germline V gene encodes CDR1 MGHRA and CDR2 YSYEKL. V dropped 4 bases and J dropped 7; count of bases not matched to a gene: 10. The CDR3 totals 17 residues. In nucleotides, the CDR3 is TGCGCCAGCAGCCCATACCCTAGCGGGGGGGCCGTCGGGGAGCTGTTTTTT. It specifies CASSPYPSGGAVGELFF.

The V gene is TRBV5-1, the J gene TRBJ1-1; 10 nucleotides align to TRBD1. Germline V gene lookup returns CDR1 SGHRS and CDR2 YFSETQ. The CDR3 has 15 amino acids. V lost 1 base and J lost 5; bases outside the gene matches: 5. The CDR3 spells CASSLTGQGGTEAFF. The CDR3 DNA sequence: TGCGCCAGCAGCTTGACTGGACAGGGGGGAACTGAAGCTTTCTTT.

This clonotype was detected only a few times. The chain joins TRBV7-4 to TRBJ2-5, with 9 bases that match TRBD2. Germline trimming cut 2 bases from V and 4 bases from J; bases unmatched to any gene: 8. CDR1 SGHVT and CDR2 SQSDAQ come from the germline V gene. There are 16 residues in the CDR3. CDR3 sequence reads: CASSLQISGGGETQYF. CDR3 DNA: TGTGCCAGCAGCTTACAGATTAGCGGGGGAGGAGAGACCCAGTACTTC.